This T cell receptor beta chain was obtained from a study of T-cell reconstitution after alpha-beta-depleted transplantation in children. Unique molecular identifiers featured in how the TCRbeta library was prepared. TCRdb redid the calling of the PCR reads with MiXCR, one entry per CDR3 protein. The sample has approximately 520,000 distinct CDR3 sequences, around a third seen once. The CDR3 totals 14 residues. V shed 4 bases and J 3 bases; nucleotides not matched to a gene: 7. The germline V gene has CDR1 SGHRS and CDR2 YFSETQ. The sample in question was PBMCs from the stem cell graft donor, obtained from the stem cell graft. The V gene is TRBV5-1, the J gene TRBJ2-7; 7 bases are a match to TRBD1. The source of this sequence is a human donor who donated a stem cell graft to a child with aplastic anemia. This CDR3 reads CASSIRQGDYEQYF. The CDR3, as DNA: TGCGCCAGCAGCATTCGACAGGGCGACTACGAGCAGTACTTC.